The sequence of this T cell receptor (beta chain) was determined in a study of blood T cells in healthy people across ages. Regarding this clonotype: Its cognate antigen is unknown. One end of the junction does not line up with germline, which may come from a read error.

The donors, all healthy, were Caucasians living in Russia, aged about 6 to 100. General study findings and limits: Both higher diversity and more naive CD4+ cells marked long-lived donors when set against aged donors.

The authors ran a second PCR of about 6 to 11 cycles using a sample-barcoded 5' primer and a J-beta primer mix. TCRdb passed the 5' RACE reads through MiXCR, listing each CDR3 protein once. The sample lists around 2 million distinct CDR3 sequences; about two fifths were seen once. The receptor's source is a human donor in good health. Sequences were obtained from blood.

The CDR3 DNA follows: TGCGGTGCTCGCCCCCGAGTCGACGGGGAGACCCAGTACTTC. Its protein is CGARPRVDGETQYF. The rearrangement links TRBV20-1 to TRBJ2-5; no firm D call. Germline loops: CDR1 DFQATT, CDR2 SNEGSKA (reference sequence). The CDR3 covers 14 residues.